This entry features one TCR beta chain sequence. Its specificity is not known. TCRdb's copy holds only in-frame clones and misses some; the assay was immunoSEQ multiplex PCR. The top ten hold 0.5% of the sample, which has tens of thousands of clones, approximately 82% seen once. The sort gate was single viable CD3+CD4+CD8-CD45RO+ cells for memory CD4+ T cells. CD4+ T cells were isolated by positive magnetic selection. The sample belongs to a study of memory CD4+ T cells and cytomegalovirus serostatus. Whole-study context: Of the healthy Belgian adults, 9 or 10 were CMV seropositive and around 22 seronegative.

Regarding the study as a whole: CD4+ memory repertoires contained about 40% of the roughly 160 reported CMV TCRbeta sequences. CMV serostatus prediction reached median AUC roughly 0.95, or 0.91 with US-trained model.

Germline CDR1 reads MDHEN; CDR2 reads SYDVKM. The V and J ends lost 7 bases and 3 bases respectively, with 13 bases between them. The CDR3 is made up of 13 amino acids. Sequenced input: memory CD4+ T cells from blood. This sequence joins TRBV28 and TRBJ2-7; D not certain. This TCR was sampled from an adult in good health and CMV-seronegative. Some clones in this sample may be carry-over from other donors' samples. This CDR3 reads CASKLDRNYEQYF. The DNA for the CDR3 is TGTGCCAGCAAGCTGGACCGGAACTACGAGCAGTACTTC.